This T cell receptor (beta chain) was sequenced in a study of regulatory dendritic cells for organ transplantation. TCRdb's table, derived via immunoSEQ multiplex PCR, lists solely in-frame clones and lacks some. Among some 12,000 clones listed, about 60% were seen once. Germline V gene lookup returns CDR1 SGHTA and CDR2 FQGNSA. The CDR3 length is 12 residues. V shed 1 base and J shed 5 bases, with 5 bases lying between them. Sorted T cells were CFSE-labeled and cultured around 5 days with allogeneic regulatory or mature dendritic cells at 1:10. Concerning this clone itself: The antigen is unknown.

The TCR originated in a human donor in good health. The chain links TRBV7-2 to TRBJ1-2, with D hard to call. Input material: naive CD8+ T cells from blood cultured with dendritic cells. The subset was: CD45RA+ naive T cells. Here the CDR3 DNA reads TGTGCCAGCAGCTTAGTCGGGTATGGCTACACCTTC. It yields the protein CASSLVGYGYTF.